The TCR beta chain described here comes from a study of kidney transplant recipient with SARS-CoV-2 infection. CDR1 and CDR2 (germline): WNHNN, SYGVQD (reference sequence). The CDR3 contains 17 residues. With 3 bases clipped from V and 0 bases from J, the junction kept 4 bases outside the gene matches. This clonotype showed up just a few times. Via MiXCR, TCRdb re-called the reads, giving one row per CDR3 protein. This sample has some 220,000 distinct CDR3 sequences, with roughly 26% found just once. This receptor was taken from a male patient in his 30s who had COVID-19 and was a kidney transplant recipient. Some T cells may arise from the graft donor. Sequencing used a blood sample, obtained at baseline and on day 111 from a kidney transplant recipient. The V gene is TRBV10-1, the J gene TRBJ2-3, with 12 bases lining up with TRBD2. As DNA, the CDR3 is TGCGCCAGCAGTGACTGGCTAGCGGGAGGGAGCACAGATACGCAGTATTTT. It yields the protein CASSDWLAGGSTDTQYF.